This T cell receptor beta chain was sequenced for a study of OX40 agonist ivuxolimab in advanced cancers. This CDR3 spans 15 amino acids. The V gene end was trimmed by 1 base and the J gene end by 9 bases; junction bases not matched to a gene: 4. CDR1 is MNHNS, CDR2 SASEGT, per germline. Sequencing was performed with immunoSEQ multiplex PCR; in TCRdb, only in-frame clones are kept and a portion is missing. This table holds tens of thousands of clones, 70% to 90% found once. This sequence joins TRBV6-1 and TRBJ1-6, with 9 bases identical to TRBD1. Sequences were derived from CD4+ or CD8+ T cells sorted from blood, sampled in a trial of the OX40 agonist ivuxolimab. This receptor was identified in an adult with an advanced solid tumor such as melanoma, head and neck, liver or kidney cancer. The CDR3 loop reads CASSEVRTGVSPLHF. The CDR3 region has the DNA TGTGCCAGCAGTGAAGTACGGACAGGGGTTTCACCCCTCCACTTT.